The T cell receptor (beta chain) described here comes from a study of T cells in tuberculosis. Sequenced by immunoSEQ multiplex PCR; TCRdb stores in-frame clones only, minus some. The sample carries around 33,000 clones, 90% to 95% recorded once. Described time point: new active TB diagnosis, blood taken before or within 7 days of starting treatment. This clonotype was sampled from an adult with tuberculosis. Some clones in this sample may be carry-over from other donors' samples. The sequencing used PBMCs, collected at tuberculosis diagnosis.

CDR3 sequence: CASSFRGSLNEKLFF. As DNA, the CDR3 is TGTGCCAGCAGCTTTCGGGGGAGTCTAAATGAAAAACTGTTTTTT. The rearrangement joins TRBV11-2 to TRBJ1-4, with D possibly matching TRBD1 (5 bases). CDR3 length equals 15 residues. The ends were cut back, 3 bases at V and 5 bases at J, with 13 bases in the middle. Germline CDR1 reads SGHAT; CDR2 reads FQNNGV.